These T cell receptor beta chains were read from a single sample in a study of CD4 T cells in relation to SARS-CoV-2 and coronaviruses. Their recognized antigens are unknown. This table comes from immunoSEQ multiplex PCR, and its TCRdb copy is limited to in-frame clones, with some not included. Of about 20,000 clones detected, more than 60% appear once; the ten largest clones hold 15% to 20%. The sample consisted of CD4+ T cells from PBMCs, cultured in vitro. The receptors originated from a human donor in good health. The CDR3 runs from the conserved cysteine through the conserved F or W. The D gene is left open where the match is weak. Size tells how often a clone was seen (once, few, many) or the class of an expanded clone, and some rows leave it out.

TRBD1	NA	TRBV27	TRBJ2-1	TGTGCCAGCAGGGGGACAGGTTTGTACAATGAGCAGTTCTTC	CASRGTGLYNEQFF
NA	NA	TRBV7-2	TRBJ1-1	TGTGCCAGCAGCTATCGGACGGGGAACACTGAAGCTTTCTTT	CASSYRTGNTEAFF
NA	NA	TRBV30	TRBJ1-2	TGTGCCTGGAGAACAGACTATGGCTACACCTTC	CAWRTDYGYTF
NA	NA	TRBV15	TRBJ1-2	TGTGCCACCAGCGGACTCCGCGATGGCTACACCTTC	CATSGLRDGYTF
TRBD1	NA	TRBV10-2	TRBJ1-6	TGCGCCAGCAGGGAGACAGGGGGCGCTTCCTATAATTCACCCCTCCACTTT	CASRETGGASYNSPLHF
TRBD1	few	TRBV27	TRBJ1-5	TGTGCCAGCAGTTCCCTCGGGACAGGTGTTAGCAATCAGCCCCAGCATTTT	CASSSLGTGVSNQPQHF
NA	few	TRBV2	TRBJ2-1	TGTGCCAGCAGTGTGGGTCTCCGCGAGCAGTTCTTC	CASSVGLREQFF
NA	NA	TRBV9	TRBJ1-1	TGTGCCAGCAGCCCTTGGTTCTGGGGCGCGGACACTGAAGCTTTCTTT	CASSPWFWGADTEAFF
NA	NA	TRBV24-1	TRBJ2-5	TGTGCCACCAGTTTCGGGGGCCTACAAGAGACCCAGTACTTC	CATSFGGLQETQYF
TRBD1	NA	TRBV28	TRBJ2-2	TGTGCCAGCAGGGTACAGGGGGTGGACGCCGGGGAGCTGTTTTTT	CASRVQGVDAGELFF
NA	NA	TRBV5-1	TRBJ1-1	TGCGCCAGCAGCCCCTTAGCGGAGAGGGTTGCTTTCTTT	CASSPLAERVAFF
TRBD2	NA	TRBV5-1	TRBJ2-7	TGCGCCAGCAGGCAGGGCGGACTAGCGGAGGAGCAGTACTTC	CASRQGGLAEEQYF
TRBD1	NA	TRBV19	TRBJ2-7	TGTGCCAGTAGTACGGGACAGGGGGCGATGTACGAGCAGTACTTC	CASSTGQGAMYEQYF
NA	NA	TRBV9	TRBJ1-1	TGTGCCAGCAGCGTAGCGCAGGCAAACACTGAAGCTTTCTTT	CASSVAQANTEAFF